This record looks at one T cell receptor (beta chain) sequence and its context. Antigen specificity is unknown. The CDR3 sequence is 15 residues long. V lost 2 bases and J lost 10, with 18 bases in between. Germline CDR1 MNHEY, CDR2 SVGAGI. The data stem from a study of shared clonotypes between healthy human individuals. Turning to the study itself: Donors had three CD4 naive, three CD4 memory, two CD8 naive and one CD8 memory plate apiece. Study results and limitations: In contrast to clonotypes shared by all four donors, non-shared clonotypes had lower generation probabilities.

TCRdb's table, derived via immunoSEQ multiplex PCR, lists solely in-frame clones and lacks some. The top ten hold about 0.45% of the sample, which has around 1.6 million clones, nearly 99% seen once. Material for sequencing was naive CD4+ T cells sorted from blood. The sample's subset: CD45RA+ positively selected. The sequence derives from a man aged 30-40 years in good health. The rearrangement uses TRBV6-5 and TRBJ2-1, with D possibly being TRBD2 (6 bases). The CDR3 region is CASSYGGIRLTEQFF. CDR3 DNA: TGTGCCAGCAGTTACGGGGGGATTCGACTCACCGAGCAGTTCTTC.